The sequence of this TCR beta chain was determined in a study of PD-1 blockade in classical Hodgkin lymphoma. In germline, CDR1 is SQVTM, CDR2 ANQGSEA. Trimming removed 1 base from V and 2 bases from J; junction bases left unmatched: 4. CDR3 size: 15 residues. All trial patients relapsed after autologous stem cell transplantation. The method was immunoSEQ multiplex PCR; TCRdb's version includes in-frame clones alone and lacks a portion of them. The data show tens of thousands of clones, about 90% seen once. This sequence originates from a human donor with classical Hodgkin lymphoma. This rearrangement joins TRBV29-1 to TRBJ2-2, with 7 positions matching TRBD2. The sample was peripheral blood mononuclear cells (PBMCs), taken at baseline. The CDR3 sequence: CSVEGEGQNTGELFF. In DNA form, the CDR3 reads TGCAGCGTTGAAGGGGAGGGCCAAAACACCGGGGAGCTGTTTTTT.